A single sample gave rise to the 25 T cell receptor beta chains below, sequenced in a study of OX40 agonist ivuxolimab in advanced cancers. Here immunoSEQ multiplex PCR was the method, and the copy in TCRdb shows in-frame clones only, minus some. The sample has fewer than 75,000 clones; around 80% are singletons. The sequences come from CD4+ or CD8+ T cells sorted from blood, collected in a trial of the OX40 agonist ivuxolimab. Every receptor here comes from an adult with an advanced solid tumor such as melanoma, head and neck, liver or kidney cancer.

This chain's CDR3 is CASSLGWTTSTDTQYF. In DNA, the CDR3 is TGCGCCAGCAGCTTGGGTTGGACAACAAGCACAGATACGCAGTATTTT. V gene TRBV5-1 combines with J gene TRBJ2-3, with D possibly being TRBD1 (5 bases). Germline values: CDR1 SGHRS, CDR2 YFSETQ. The CDR3 consists of 16 residues. Trimming shortened V by 0 bases and J by 0 bases, and 11 bases separated the two germline ends.

In nucleotides, the CDR3 is TGTGCCAGCAGGACCGGGACAGTTAATCAGCCCCAGCATTTT. Amino acids: CASRTGTVNQPQHF. The rearrangement joins TRBV2 to TRBJ1-5; 7 positions match TRBD1. In germline, CDR1 is SNHLY, CDR2 FYNNEI. The CDR3 totals 14 residues. V shed 6 bases, J shed 4 bases, and the junction held 6 bases outside the gene matches.

The CDR3 protein is CASRLTGTQTQYF. In DNA, the CDR3 is TGTGCCAGCAGATTGACTGGGACACAGACCCAGTACTTC. The chain employs TRBV11-1 and TRBJ2-5; D may be TRBD1 (6 bases). Germline V lookup: CDR1 SGHAT, CDR2 FQDESV (reference sequence). CDR3 length: 13 residues. V was trimmed by 6 bases and J by 6 bases, leaving 14 bases between them.

The rearrangement joins TRBV5-1 to TRBJ2-7; 9 bases map to TRBD1. J lost 5 bases, V lost 4 bases, and 13 bases had no gene match. Germline CDR1 SGHRS, CDR2 YFSETQ. The CDR3 runs to 16 residues. The CDR3, as DNA: TGCGCCAGCAGCCCGAGGACACCGGGACAGGGAAACGAGCAGTACTTC. Its protein is CASSPRTPGQGNEQYF.

V usage is TRBV5-3 and J usage is TRBJ1-5; the match to TRBD1 covers 7 bases. TRBV5-3 is flagged as an ORF with uncertain function. This CDR3 region has 14 residues. V lost 8 bases and J lost 1; bases outside the gene matches: 6. The CDR3 region has the DNA TGTGCCAGCAGGACGGGACAGAGCAATCAGCCCCAGCATTTT. This encodes CASRTGQSNQPQHF.

The J gene is TRBJ2-7, the V gene TRBV19; 8 bases map to TRBD1. V trimming: 0 bases; J trimming: 3 bases; junction bases outside the gene matches: 4. Germline loops: CDR1 LNHDA, CDR2 SQIVND (reference sequence). CDR3 length equals 15 residues. The CDR3 protein is CASSIDHTGGYEQYV. Here the CDR3 DNA reads TGTGCCAGTAGTATAGATCATACAGGGGGCTACGAGCAGTACGTC.

The CDR3 sequence: CASSDRQDGGELFF. The CDR3 DNA reads as TGCGCCAGCAGTGACCGGCAGGATGGCGGGGAGCTGTTTTTT. The genes are TRBV10-1 and TRBJ2-2; D gene uncertain. The CDR3 is 14 residues long. Germline V gene lookup returns CDR1 WNHNN and CDR2 SYGVQD (reference sequence). Trimming pared 3 bases from V and 7 bases from J, leaving 12 bases between.

The chain uses TRBV5-8 and TRBJ2-2; unclear D gene. With 1 base removed from V and 5 bases from J, the gap between germline ends came to 12 bases. The CDR3 sequence is 15 residues long. The germline CDR1 and CDR2 sequences are SGHTS and YDEGEE. This CDR3 is CASSLFLYRTGELFF. The CDR3 DNA reads as TGTGCCAGCAGCTTGTTTCTCTACCGAACCGGGGAGCTGTTTTTT.

The rearrangement joins TRBV19 to TRBJ2-4, with D possibly being TRBD1 (5 bases). CDR3 size: 14 residues. The V end was cut by 5 bases, the J end by 3 bases, with 11 bases between. Per the germline V gene, CDR1 is LNHDA and CDR2 is SQIVND (reference sequence). CDR3 protein: CASSEGVDKNIQYF. The CDR3 DNA reads TGTGCCAGTAGTGAAGGGGTTGACAAAAACATTCAGTACTTC.

The J gene is TRBJ1-3, the V gene TRBV18; D uncertain. The CDR3 totals 15 residues. Trimming left V 3 bases short and J 0 bases short, with 9 bases between. Per the germline V gene, CDR1 is KGHSH and CDR2 is LQKENI. CDR3: CASSPWTVSGNTIYF. In DNA, the CDR3 is TGTGCCAGCTCACCCTGGACGGTCTCTGGAAACACCATATATTTT.

The chain employs TRBV7-3 and TRBJ1-1, with a possible D match to TRBD1 (5 bases). The CDR3 length is 14 residues. Trimming removed 0 bases from V and 2 bases from J, with 7 bases in between. The V gene's germline CDR1 is SGHTA and CDR2 FQGTGA. The CDR3: CASSLTGDNTEAFF. The CDR3 region has the DNA TGTGCCAGCAGCTTAACGGGGGACAACACTGAAGCTTTCTTT.

This clone came up a few times. Within the sample, other DNA sequences also encode this same CDR3. The CDR3 here is CASSESKGSGNTIYF. The DNA of the CDR3 is TGCGCCAGCAGTGAGTCGAAAGGCTCTGGAAACACCATATATTTT. The chain is built from TRBV10-1 and TRBJ1-3, with D uncertain. The germline CDR1 and CDR2 sequences are WNHNN and SYGVQD (reference sequence). The CDR3 totals 15 residues. The ends were cut back, 0 bases at V and 0 bases at J, with 6 bases in the middle.

The CDR3 protein is CASSLPGRAQYF. CDR3 DNA: TGTGCCAGCAGCCTTCCCGGCAGGGCCCAGTACTTC. J is TRBJ2-5 and V is TRBV7-3; a possible D gene is TRBD1 (5 bases). Trimming pared 5 bases from V and 9 bases from J, leaving 13 bases between. CDR3 length: 12 amino acids. The V gene's germline CDR1 is SGHTA and CDR2 FQGTGA. Variable domain in full (rest from reference TRBV7-3 and TRBJ2-5): GAGVSQTPSNKVTEKGKYVELRCDPISGHTALYWYRQSLGQGPEFLIYFQGTGAADDSGLPNDRFFAVRPEGSVSTLKIQRTERGDSAVYLCASSLPGRAQYFGPGTRLLVL.

The chain links TRBV19 to TRBJ2-5; D not certain. Germline CDR1 and CDR2: LNHDA and SQIVND (reference sequence). CDR3 length equals 15 residues. Trimming pared 3 bases from V and 5 bases from J, leaving 16 bases between. CDR3 sequence reads: CASSISFFNVETQYF. DNA of the CDR3: TGTGCCAGTAGTATCAGTTTCTTCAACGTGGAGACCCAGTACTTC. The full variable domain, in which reference TRBV19 and TRBJ2-5 provide the parts outside the CDR3, is DGGITQSPKYLFRKEGQNVTLSCEQNLNHDAMYWYRQDPGQGLRLIYYSQIVNDFQKGDIAEGYSVSREKKESFPLTVTSAQKNPTAFYLCASSISFFNVETQYFGPGTRLLVL.

The rearrangement links TRBV6-1 to TRBJ2-1, with D tentatively TRBD1 (5 bases). V dropped 3 bases and J dropped 0 bases, with 12 bases sitting between them. The CDR3 sequence is 16 residues long. Looked up from germline, CDR1 is MNHNS and CDR2 is SASEGT. The CDR3 bases are TGTGCCAGCAGTGACGACAGCAAGAGCTCCTACAATGAGCAGTTCTTC. This codes for CASSDDSKSSYNEQFF.

The rearrangement joins TRBV5-1 to TRBJ2-3; 12 bases align to TRBD2. With V trimmed by 1 base and J by 10 bases, 7 bases remained unmatched. Germline CDR1 and CDR2: SGHRS and YFSETQ. The length of the CDR3 is 15 residues. CDR3 protein: CASSLTSGGQGAQYF. The CDR3 nucleotides read TGCGCCAGCAGCTTGACTAGCGGGGGGCAAGGAGCGCAGTATTTT.

This clone was detected only a few times. This sequence joins TRBV7-6 and TRBJ1-1; D is possibly TRBD1 (5 bases). Germline V gives CDR1 SGHVS, CDR2 FNYEAQ. This CDR3 region has 15 residues. V shed 1 base and J shed 11 bases, with 20 bases lying between them. This CDR3 reads CASSLGLGDRSAAFF. The CDR3 nucleotides read TGTGCCAGCAGCTTAGGGTTGGGGGACCGTTCTGCTGCTTTCTTT.

The chain uses TRBV4-2 and TRBJ2-2, with TRBD2 identical over 8 bases. The germline CDR1 and CDR2 sequences are LGHNA and YNFKEQ. V shed 6 bases and J 0 bases; nucleotides not matched to a gene: 6. The CDR3 is 16 amino acids. The CDR3 sequence: CASRSSGGANTGELFF. CDR3 coding DNA: TGTGCCAGCAGGTCATCGGGGGGGGCGAACACCGGGGAGCTGTTTTTT.

The rearrangement joins TRBV15 to TRBJ1-4; possibly TRBD1 for D (6 bases). Germline CDR1 is LNHNV and CDR2 is YYDKDF (reference sequence). Trimming cost V 0 bases and J 8 bases, with 13 bases left between them. The CDR3 contains 15 residues. The CDR3 reads CATSREGQGYEKLFF. CDR3 nucleotide sequence: TGTGCCACCAGCAGAGAAGGCCAGGGGTACGAAAAACTGTTTTTT.

The V gene is TRBV2, the J gene TRBJ2-6, with 8 nucleotides matching TRBD1. The CDR3 totals 16 residues. The germline gives CDR1 SNHLY, CDR2 FYNNEI. Trimming at V came to 6 bases and at J to 0 bases, leaving 4 bases not matched to a gene. The CDR3 sequence: CASSGTGSSGANVLTF. CDR3 coding DNA: TGTGCCAGCAGCGGGACAGGAAGCTCTGGGGCCAACGTCCTGACTTTC.

The chain carries TRBV7-2 and TRBJ2-5, with D unclear. Trimming took off 2 bases at V and 5 bases at J, with 9 bases between the two ends. There are 13 residues in the CDR3. The V gene's germline CDR1 is SGHTA and CDR2 FQGNSA. As DNA, the CDR3 is TGTGCCAGCAGCTTATCCCTCCTGGAGACCCAGTACTTC. It translates to CASSLSLLETQYF. The full variable domain, its missing parts supplied by reference TRBV7-2 and TRBJ2-5, is GAGVSQSPSNKVTEKGKDVELRCDPISGHTALYWYRQSLGQGLEFLIYFQGNSAPDKSGLPSDRFSAERTGGSVSTLTIQRTQQEDSAVYLCASSLSLLETQYFGPGTRLLVL.

The chain recombines TRBV18 with TRBJ2-1, with TRBD2 matching 7 bases. The CDR3 covers 15 residues. CDR1 KGHSH and CDR2 LQKENI come from the germline V gene. The trim removed 1 base at V and 7 bases at J, leaving 7 bases unmatched. CDR3 protein: CASSPLSGTLNEQFF. For the CDR3, the DNA is TGTGCCAGCTCACCACTAAGCGGGACTCTGAATGAGCAGTTCTTC.

The rearrangement uses TRBV28 and TRBJ2-7; tentative D call: TRBD2 (6 bases). The CDR3 covers 16 residues. Trimming left V 5 bases short and J 3 bases short, with 20 bases between. Germline CDR1 MDHEN, CDR2 SYDVKM. The CDR3 bases are TGTGCCAGCAGTCCCCCAGGAGGGTTGTCCGGCTACGAGCAGTACTTC. Amino acid sequence: CASSPPGGLSGYEQYF.

The chain employs TRBV6-6 and TRBJ2-5; TRBD2 is a possible D gene (6 bases). Germline loops: CDR1 MNHNY, CDR2 SVGAGI (reference sequence). The V and J ends lost 5 bases and 2 bases respectively, with 9 bases between them. The CDR3 is 13 residues long. The CDR3 reads CASSKRGQETQYF. The CDR3 DNA sequence: TGTGCCAGCAGTAAACGGGGGCAAGAGACCCAGTACTTC.

This clone was observed once. The rearrangement uses TRBV10-1 and TRBJ2-3, with D unclear. The germline CDR1 and CDR2 sequences are WNHNN and SYGVQD (reference sequence). V shed 6 bases and J shed 0 bases, with 10 bases lying between them. This CDR3 is 14 amino acids long. The DNA for the CDR3 is TGCGCCAGCAGCAGCAGAACTAGCACAGATACGCAGTATTTT. The encoded protein is CASSSRTSTDTQYF.